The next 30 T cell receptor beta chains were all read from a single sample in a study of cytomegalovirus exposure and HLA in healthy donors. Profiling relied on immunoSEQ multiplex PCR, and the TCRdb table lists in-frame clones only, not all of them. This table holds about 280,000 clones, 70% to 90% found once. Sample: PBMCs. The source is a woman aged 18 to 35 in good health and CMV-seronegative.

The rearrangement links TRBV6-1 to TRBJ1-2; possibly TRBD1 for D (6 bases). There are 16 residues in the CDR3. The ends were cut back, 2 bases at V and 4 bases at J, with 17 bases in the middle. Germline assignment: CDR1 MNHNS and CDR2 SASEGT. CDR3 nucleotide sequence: TGTGCCAGCAGTGAACCTGGCAGGGGAGATAGCTATGGCTACACCTTC. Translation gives CASSEPGRGDSYGYTF.

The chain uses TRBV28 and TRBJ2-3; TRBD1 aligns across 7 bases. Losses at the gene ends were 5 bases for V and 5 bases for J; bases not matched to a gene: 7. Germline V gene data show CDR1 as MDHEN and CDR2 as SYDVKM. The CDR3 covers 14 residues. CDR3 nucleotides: TGTGCCAGCAGTCTCACAGGGGCGGGAGATACGCAGTATTTT. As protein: CASSLTGAGDTQYF.

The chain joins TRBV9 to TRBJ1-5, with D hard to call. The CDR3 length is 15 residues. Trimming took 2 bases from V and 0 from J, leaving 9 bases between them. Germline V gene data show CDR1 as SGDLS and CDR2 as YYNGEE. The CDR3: CASSVWADSNQPQHF. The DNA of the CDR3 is TGTGCCAGCAGCGTCTGGGCCGATAGCAATCAGCCCCAGCATTTT. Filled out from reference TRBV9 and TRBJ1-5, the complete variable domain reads DSGVTQTPKHLITATGQRVTLRCSPRSGDLSVYWYQQSLDQGLQFLIQYYNGEERAKGNILERFSAQQFPDLHSELNLSSLELGDSALYFCASSVWADSNQPQHFGDGTRLSIL.

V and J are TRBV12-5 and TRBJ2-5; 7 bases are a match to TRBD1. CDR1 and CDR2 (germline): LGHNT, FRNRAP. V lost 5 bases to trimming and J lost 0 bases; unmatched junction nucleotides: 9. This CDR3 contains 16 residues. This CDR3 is CASGPAGRGNQETQYF. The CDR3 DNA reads TGTGCTAGTGGTCCGGCTGGCAGGGGGAACCAAGAGACCCAGTACTTC.

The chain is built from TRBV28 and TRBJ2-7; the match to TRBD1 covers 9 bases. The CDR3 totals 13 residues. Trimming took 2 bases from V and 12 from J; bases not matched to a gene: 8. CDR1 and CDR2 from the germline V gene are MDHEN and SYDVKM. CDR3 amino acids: CASSLKGTGTGYF. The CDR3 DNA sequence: TGTGCCAGCAGTTTAAAAGGGACAGGGACGGGGTACTTC. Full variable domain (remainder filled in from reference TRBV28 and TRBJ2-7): DVKVTQSSRYLVKRTGEKVFLECVQDMDHENMFWYRQDPGLGLRLIYFSYDVKMKEKGDIPEGYSVSREKKERFSLILESASTNQTSMYLCASSLKGTGTGYFGPGTRLTVT.

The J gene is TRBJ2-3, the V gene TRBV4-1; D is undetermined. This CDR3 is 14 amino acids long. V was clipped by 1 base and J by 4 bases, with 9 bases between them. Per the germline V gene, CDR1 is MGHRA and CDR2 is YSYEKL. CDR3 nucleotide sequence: TGCGCCAGCAGCCAAGCTGTATCTCCAGATACGCAGTATTTT. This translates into CASSQAVSPDTQYF.

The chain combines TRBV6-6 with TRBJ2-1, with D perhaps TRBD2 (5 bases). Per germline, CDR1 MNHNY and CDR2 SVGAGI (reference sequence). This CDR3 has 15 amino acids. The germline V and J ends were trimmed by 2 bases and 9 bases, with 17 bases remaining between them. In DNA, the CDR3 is TGTGCCAGCAGTTACAGGTCGGCTAGCAGTAGTGAGCAGTTCTTC. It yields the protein CASSYRSASSSEQFF.

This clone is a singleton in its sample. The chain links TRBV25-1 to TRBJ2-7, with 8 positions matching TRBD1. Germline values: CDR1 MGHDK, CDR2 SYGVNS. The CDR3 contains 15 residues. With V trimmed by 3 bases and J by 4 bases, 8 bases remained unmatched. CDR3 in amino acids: CASSDPGQDTYEQYF. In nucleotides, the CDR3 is TGTGCCAGCAGTGACCCGGGACAGGATACTTACGAGCAGTACTTC.

This CDR3 is CASGVADSLNTEAFF. The CDR3 region has the DNA TGCGCCAGCGGCGTGGCGGACAGCCTGAACACTGAAGCTTTCTTT. The V call is TRBV10-1, the J call TRBJ1-1; TRBD1 is a possible D gene (6 bases). The CDR3 totals 15 residues. The germline CDR1 and CDR2 sequences are WNHNN and SYGVQD (reference sequence). V lost 8 bases, J lost 0 bases, and 16 bases lay in between.

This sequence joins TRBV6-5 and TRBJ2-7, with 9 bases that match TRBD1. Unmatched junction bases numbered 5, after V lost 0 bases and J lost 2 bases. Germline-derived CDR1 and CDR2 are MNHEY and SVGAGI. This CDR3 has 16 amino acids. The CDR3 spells CASSYSGTGLTYEQYF. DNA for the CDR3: TGTGCCAGCAGTTACTCGGGGACAGGGCTCACCTACGAGCAGTACTTC.

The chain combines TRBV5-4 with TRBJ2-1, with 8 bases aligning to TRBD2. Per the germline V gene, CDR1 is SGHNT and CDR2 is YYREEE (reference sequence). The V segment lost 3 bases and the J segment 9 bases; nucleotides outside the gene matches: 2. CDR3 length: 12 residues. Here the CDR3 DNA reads TGTGCCAGCAGCTATCTAGCGGGTGAGCAGTTCTTC. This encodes CASSYLAGEQFF.

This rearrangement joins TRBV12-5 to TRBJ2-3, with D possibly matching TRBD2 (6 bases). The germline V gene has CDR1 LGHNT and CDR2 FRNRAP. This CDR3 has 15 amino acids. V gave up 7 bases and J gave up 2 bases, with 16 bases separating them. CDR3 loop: CASVPGVAVTDTQYF. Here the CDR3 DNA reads TGTGCTAGTGTCCCGGGGGTAGCGGTCACAGATACGCAGTATTTT. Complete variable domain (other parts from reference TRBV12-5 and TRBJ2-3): DARVTQTPRHKVTEMGQEVTMRCQPILGHNTVFWYRQTMMQGLELLAYFRNRAPLDDSGMPKDRFSAEMPDATLATLKIQPSEPRDSAVYFCASVPGVAVTDTQYFGPGTRLTVL.

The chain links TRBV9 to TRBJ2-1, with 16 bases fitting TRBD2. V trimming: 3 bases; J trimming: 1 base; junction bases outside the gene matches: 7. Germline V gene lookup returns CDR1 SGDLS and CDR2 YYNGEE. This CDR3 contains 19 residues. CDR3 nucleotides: TGTGCCAGCAGCGCACCGGGACTAGCGGGAGGGCCGTCCTACAATGAGCAGTTCTTC. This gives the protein CASSAPGLAGGPSYNEQFF.

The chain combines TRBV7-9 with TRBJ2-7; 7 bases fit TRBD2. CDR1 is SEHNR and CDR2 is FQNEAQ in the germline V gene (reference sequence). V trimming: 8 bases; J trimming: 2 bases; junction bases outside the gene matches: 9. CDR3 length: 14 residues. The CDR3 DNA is TGTGCCAGCCTAGGAGAGGGAGGGACCTACGAGCAGTACTTC. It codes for CASLGEGGTYEQYF.

The CDR3 nucleotides read TGTGCCAGCAGCTTAGCACGAGCGGGCAGCACAGATACGCAGTATTTT. Its protein product is CASSLARAGSTDTQYF. The chain is built from TRBV7-6 and TRBJ2-3, with D possibly matching TRBD2 (6 bases). The CDR3 sequence is 16 residues long. Germline V gene sequence: CDR1 SGHVS, CDR2 FNYEAQ. The V gene lost 0 bases and the J gene lost 0 bases, with 10 bases spanning the gap.

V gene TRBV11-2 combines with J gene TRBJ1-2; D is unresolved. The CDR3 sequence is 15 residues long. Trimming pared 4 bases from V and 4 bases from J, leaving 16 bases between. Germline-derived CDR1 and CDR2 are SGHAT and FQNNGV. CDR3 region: CASSSETGAFYGYTF. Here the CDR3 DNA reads TGTGCCAGCAGCTCCGAGACGGGTGCTTTCTATGGCTACACCTTC.

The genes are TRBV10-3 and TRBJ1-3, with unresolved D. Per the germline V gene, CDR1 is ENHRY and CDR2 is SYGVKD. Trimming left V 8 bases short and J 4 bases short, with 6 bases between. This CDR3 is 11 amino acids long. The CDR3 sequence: CAILSGNTIYF. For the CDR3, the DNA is TGTGCCATCTTATCCGGAAACACCATATATTTT.

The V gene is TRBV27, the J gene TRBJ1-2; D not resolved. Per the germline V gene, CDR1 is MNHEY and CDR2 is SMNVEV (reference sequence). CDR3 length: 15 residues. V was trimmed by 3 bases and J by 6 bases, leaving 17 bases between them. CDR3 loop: CASSLTIEGVDGYTF. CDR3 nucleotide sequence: TGTGCCAGCAGTTTGACTATTGAGGGAGTCGATGGCTACACCTTC.

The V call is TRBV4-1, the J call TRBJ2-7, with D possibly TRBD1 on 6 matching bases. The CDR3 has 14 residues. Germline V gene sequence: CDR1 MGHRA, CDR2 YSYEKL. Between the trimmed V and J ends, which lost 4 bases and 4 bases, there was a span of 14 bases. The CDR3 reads CASSLSTGGYEQYF. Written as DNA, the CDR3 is TGCGCCAGCAGCCTCTCGACAGGTGGGTACGAGCAGTACTTC.

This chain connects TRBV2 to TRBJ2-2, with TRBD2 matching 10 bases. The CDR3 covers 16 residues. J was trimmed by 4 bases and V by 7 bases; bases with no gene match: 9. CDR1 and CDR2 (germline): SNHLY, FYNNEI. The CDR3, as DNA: TGTGCCAGCAAAGAGTCCGTAGCGGGAGGCACCGGGGAGCTGTTTTTT. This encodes CASKESVAGGTGELFF.

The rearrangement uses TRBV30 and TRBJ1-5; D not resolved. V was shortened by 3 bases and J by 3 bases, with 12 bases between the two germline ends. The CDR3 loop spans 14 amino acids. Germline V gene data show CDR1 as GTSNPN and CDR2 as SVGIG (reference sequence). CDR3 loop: CAWRAAGSNQPQHF. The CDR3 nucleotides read TGTGCCTGGAGGGCCGCAGGTTCCAATCAGCCCCAGCATTTT.

CDR3 region: CAWRVTTGGGNTEAFF. The CDR3 DNA sequence: TGTGCCTGGAGAGTGACTACAGGGGGCGGAAACACTGAAGCTTTCTTT. This chain connects TRBV30 to TRBJ1-1, with 9 bases identical to TRBD1. The junction had 10 bases not matched to a gene; V was cut back by 3 bases and J by 2 bases. From germline, CDR1 is GTSNPN and CDR2 SVGIG (reference sequence). The CDR3 is 16 residues long.

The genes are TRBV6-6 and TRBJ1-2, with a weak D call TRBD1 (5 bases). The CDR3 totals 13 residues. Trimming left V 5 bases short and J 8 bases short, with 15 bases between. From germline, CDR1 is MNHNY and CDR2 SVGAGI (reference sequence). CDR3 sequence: CASSPGGNSGYTF. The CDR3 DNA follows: TGTGCCAGCAGTCCCGGGGGAAATTCAGGCTACACCTTC.

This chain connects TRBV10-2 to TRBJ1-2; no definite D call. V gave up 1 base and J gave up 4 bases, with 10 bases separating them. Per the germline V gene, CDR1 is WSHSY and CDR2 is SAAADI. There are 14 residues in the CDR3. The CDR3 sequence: CASSEWAGSYGYTF. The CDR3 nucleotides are TGCGCCAGCAGTGAGTGGGCGGGGTCCTATGGCTACACCTTC.

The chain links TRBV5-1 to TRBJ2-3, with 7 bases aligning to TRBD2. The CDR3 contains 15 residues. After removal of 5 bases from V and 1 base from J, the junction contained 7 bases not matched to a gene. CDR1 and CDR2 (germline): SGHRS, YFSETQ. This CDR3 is CASSLGLVGTDTQYF. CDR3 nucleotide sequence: TGCGCCAGCAGTCTCGGACTAGTGGGCACAGATACGCAGTATTTT.

CDR3 loop: CASSLEAGAATEAFF. The CDR3 nucleotides read TGTGCCAGCAGCTTAGAGGCGGGGGCCGCCACTGAAGCTTTCTTT. The J gene is TRBJ1-1, the V gene TRBV7-2; D is perhaps TRBD1 (6 bases). Germline V gene sequence: CDR1 SGHTA, CDR2 FQGNSA. This CDR3 spans 15 amino acids. Trimming removed 1 base from V and 4 bases from J, with 13 bases in between. The full variable domain, rest sourced from reference TRBV7-2 and TRBJ1-1, is GAGVSQSPSNKVTEKGKDVELRCDPISGHTALYWYRQSLGQGLEFLIYFQGNSAPDKSGLPSDRFSAERTGGSVSTLTIQRTQQEDSAVYLCASSLEAGAATEAFFGQGTRLTVV.

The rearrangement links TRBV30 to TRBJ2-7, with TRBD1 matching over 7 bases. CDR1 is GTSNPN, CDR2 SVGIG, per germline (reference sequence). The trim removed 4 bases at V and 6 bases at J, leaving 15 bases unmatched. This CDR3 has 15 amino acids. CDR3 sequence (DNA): TGTGCCTGGACCCTCCCAAGGGACAGAAAGCTCGAGCAGTACTTC. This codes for CAWTLPRDRKLEQYF.

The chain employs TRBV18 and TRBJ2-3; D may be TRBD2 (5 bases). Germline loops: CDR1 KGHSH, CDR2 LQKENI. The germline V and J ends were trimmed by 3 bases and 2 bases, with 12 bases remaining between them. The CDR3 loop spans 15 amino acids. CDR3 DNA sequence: TGTGCCAGCTCACCCCCGGACTGGCACACAGATACGCAGTATTTT. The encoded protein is CASSPPDWHTDTQYF.

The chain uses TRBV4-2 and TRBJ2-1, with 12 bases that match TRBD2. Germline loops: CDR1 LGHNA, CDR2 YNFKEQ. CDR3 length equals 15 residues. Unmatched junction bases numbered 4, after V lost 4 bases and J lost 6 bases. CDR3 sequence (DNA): TGTGCCAGCAGCCTCCTAGCGGGAGGGACCAATGAGCAGTTCTTC. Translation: CASSLLAGGTNEQFF.

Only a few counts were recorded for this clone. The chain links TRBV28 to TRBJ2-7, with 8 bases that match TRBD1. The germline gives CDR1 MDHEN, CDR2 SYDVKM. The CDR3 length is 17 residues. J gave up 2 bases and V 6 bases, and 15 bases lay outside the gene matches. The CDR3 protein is CASSSIWGDRTTYEQYF. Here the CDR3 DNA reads TGTGCCAGCAGCTCCATTTGGGGGGACAGGACTACCTACGAGCAGTACTTC. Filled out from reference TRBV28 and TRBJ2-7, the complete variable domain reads DVKVTQSSRYLVKRTGEKVFLECVQDMDHENMFWYRQDPGLGLRLIYFSYDVKMKEKGDIPEGYSVSREKKERFSLILESASTNQTSMYLCASSSIWGDRTTYEQYFGPGTRLTVT.